This entry lists 8 T cell receptor beta chains sequenced from one sample in a study of T cells in Graves' hyperthyroidism and ophthalmopathy. Amplification yielded TCR beta CDR3 regions, with RNA transcripts as the source. When the TCR CDR3 underwent first-round RT-PCR, the HTBI primer set was used. TCRdb reprocessed the multiplex PCR reads with MiXCR, giving one entry per CDR3 protein. This repertoire shows 550,000 to 700,000 distinct CDR3 sequences, around 45% found once; its top ten account for under 20%. Sequencing was carried out using peripheral blood or thyroid tissue (not recorded which). These receptors were collected from an adult woman with Graves' disease, either hyperthyroidism or ophthalmopathy (not recorded which).

This chain joins TRBV7-2 and TRBJ2-7; TRBD1 might be the D (6 bases). CDR1 and CDR2 from the germline V gene are SGHTA and FQGNSA. The CDR3 is made up of 16 amino acids. V lost 2 bases and J 0 bases, leaving 14 bases between the germline ends. CDR3 loop: CASSLKRDTSSYEQYF. CDR3 nucleotide sequence: TGTGCCAGCAGCTTAAAACGGGACACTAGCTCCTACGAGCAGTACTTC.

The CDR3 protein is CAISEGEKLFF. The CDR3, as DNA: TGTGCCATCAGTGAGGGTGAAAAACTGTTTTTT. The chain joins TRBV10-3 to TRBJ1-4; D not certain. This CDR3 has 11 residues. Germline V CDR1 and CDR2: ENHRY, SYGVKD. Trimming stripped 2 bases from V and 7 bases from J, with 2 bases between.

V gene TRBV15 combines with J gene TRBJ2-1; D gene uncertain. Trimming removed 2 bases at V and 8 bases at J, with 7 bases between. This CDR3 has 12 amino acids. The germline V gene encodes CDR1 LNHNV and CDR2 YYDKDF (reference sequence). In nucleotides, the CDR3 is TGTGCCACCAGCAGACTCCGGGATGAGCAGTTCTTC. It yields the protein CATSRLRDEQFF.

This chain links TRBV20-1 with TRBJ2-1; 11 positions agree with TRBD2. J lost 7 bases, V lost 6 bases, and 8 bases had no gene match. Looked up from germline, CDR1 is DFQATT and CDR2 is SNEGSKA (reference sequence). The CDR3 length is 14 residues. The CDR3 DNA reads as TGCAGTGCCCAGACTAGCGGGATGGGTAATGAGCAGTTCTTC. This sequence encodes CSAQTSGMGNEQFF.

The chain has TRBV25-1 and TRBJ1-6; the D is unclear. Germline CDR1 and CDR2: MGHDK and SYGVNS. Between the trimmed V and J ends, which lost 4 bases and 13 bases, there was a span of 26 bases. The CDR3 length is 17 residues. Here the CDR3 DNA reads TGTGCCAGCAGTGCCTCCTTTGATGACCAAATAGCGGCGCCCCTCCACTTT. It is translated as CASSASFDDQIAAPLHF.

This clonotype has a count of ten or more. The chain couples TRBV19 to TRBJ2-2; D might be TRBD1 (5 bases). V lost 4 bases and J lost 1, with 10 bases in between. CDR3 size: 15 residues. Germline V lookup: CDR1 LNHDA, CDR2 SQIVND (reference sequence). CDR3 nucleotides: TGTGCCAGTAGTAAGGCAGGGATGAACACCGGGGAGCTGTTTTTT. This encodes CASSKAGMNTGELFF.

This clonotype came up many times. In nucleotides, the CDR3 is TGTGCCACCAGTGATTTAGGCAGAAATCAGCCCCAGCATTTT. Its translation: CATSDLGRNQPQHF. The V and J genes are TRBV24-1 and TRBJ1-5; D uncertain. Looked up from germline, CDR1 is KGHDR and CDR2 is SFDVKD. The CDR3 has 14 amino acids. Between the trimmed V and J ends, which lost 1 base and 4 bases, there was a span of 7 bases.

This clonotype was seen repeatedly, ten times or more. The chain carries TRBV29-1 and TRBJ2-5; maybe TRBD2 (6 bases). Germline CDR1 is SQVTM and CDR2 is ANQGSEA. The length of the CDR3 is 12 residues. V was trimmed by 4 bases and J by 5 bases, leaving 11 bases between them. In nucleotides, the CDR3 is TGCAGCGTTGCCGGGAGTGTGGAGACCCAGTACTTC. It yields the protein CSVAGSVETQYF.